One sample yielded the 16 T cell receptor beta chains listed below, sequenced in a study of Graves' ophthalmopathy and Graves' hyperthyroidism listed by TCRdb under 2018. TCRdb names Illumina HiSeq 2000 as the instrument used. For repertoire sequencing, TCR beta CDR3 regions were amplified from RNA transcripts. The first round was an RT-PCR using HTBI primers with the Qiagen OneStep RT-PCR kit, and this first round was followed by a second-round multiplex PCR, then size selection and purification. TCRdb reanalyzed the raw reads on its own, using fastp at Q25 for trimming and MiXCR for clone calling, and kept in-frame beta chains. Rows matching on CDR3 protein sequence are summarized as one entry with the most common DNA and genes. The sample table contains around 670,000 distinct CDR3 sequences; only one count was recorded for approximately 40% of them. Approximately 43% of the sample lies in the top ten.

Sequenced sample: peripheral blood. Receptor source: an adult man with Graves' ophthalmopathy.

The V gene is TRBV20-1, the J gene TRBJ1-4, with no clear D. Trimming cost V 2 bases and J 7 bases, with 14 bases left between them. The CDR3 has 14 amino acids. The germline CDR1 and CDR2 sequences are DFQATT and SNEGSKA (reference sequence). CDR3 region: CSARPPRRSEKLFF. The CDR3 nucleotides read TGCAGTGCTAGACCCCCTAGAAGGAGTGAAAAACTGTTTTTT.

The chain is built from TRBV10-3 and TRBJ1-5; D possibly corresponds to TRBD1 (5 bases). Trimming took 10 bases from V and 4 from J, leaving 17 bases between them. The germline V gene has CDR1 ENHRY and CDR2 SYGVKD. This CDR3 contains 14 residues. The CDR3 protein is CASTNQGGNQPQHF. As DNA, the CDR3 is TGTGCCAGCACCAACCAGGGCGGGAATCAGCCCCAGCATTTT.

This chain uses TRBV2 with TRBJ2-3; the D gene is possibly TRBD2 (6 bases). The CDR3 extends over 13 amino acids. Germline assignment: CDR1 SNHLY and CDR2 FYNNEI. The V and J ends lost 7 bases and 7 bases respectively, with 15 bases between them. The CDR3 nucleotides are TGTGCCAGCATTCGGGACGGGGGAAATACGCAGTATTTT. It yields the protein CASIRDGGNTQYF.

In this sample, this clonotype turned up a few times. The chain employs TRBV7-9 and TRBJ2-2, with D perhaps being TRBD1 or TRBD2 (5 bases each). Trimming shortened V by 5 bases and J by 5 bases, and 15 bases separated the two germline ends. CDR1 is SEHNR, CDR2 FQNEAQ, per germline (reference sequence). There are 15 residues in the CDR3. In DNA form, the CDR3 reads TGTGCCAGCAGCCCTCCGGGACCCGTGACCGGGGAGCTGTTTTTT. This encodes CASSPPGPVTGELFF.

The chain employs TRBV25-1 and TRBJ2-2; a weak D match, TRBD1 (5 bases). V gave up 6 bases and J gave up 0 bases, with 17 bases separating them. The length of the CDR3 is 17 residues. In germline, CDR1 is MGHDK, CDR2 SYGVNS. The CDR3 is CASSWTVRVTNTGELFF. DNA for the CDR3: TGTGCCAGCAGCTGGACGGTCAGGGTCACGAACACCGGGGAGCTGTTTTTT.

This chain uses TRBV29-1 with TRBJ2-7; possible D gene TRBD1, 5 bases. Germline CDR1 SQVTM, CDR2 ANQGSEA. This CDR3 has 12 residues. Trimming left V 7 bases short and J 1 base short, with 11 bases between. The CDR3, as DNA: TGCAGCGCTTCTGACAGATCCTACGAGCAGTACTTC. Translation: CSASDRSYEQYF.

There are many counts of this clonotype. The chain employs TRBV2 and TRBJ1-2, with 8 bases fitting TRBD1. V was clipped by 5 bases and J by 0 bases; unmatched bases: 5. Looked up from germline, CDR1 is SNHLY and CDR2 is FYNNEI. The CDR3 sequence is 15 residues long. The CDR3 region is CASSFGQGANYGYTF. The CDR3 DNA reads as TGTGCCAGCAGTTTTGGACAGGGAGCTAACTATGGCTACACCTTC.

V and J are TRBV19 and TRBJ1-5; 7 nucleotides align to TRBD1. V lost 5 bases to trimming and J lost 3 bases; unmatched junction nucleotides: 7. In germline, CDR1 is LNHDA, CDR2 SQIVND (reference sequence). The CDR3 contains 15 residues. CDR3: CASSERGLVNQPQHF. CDR3 DNA: TGTGCCAGTAGTGAGAGGGGGCTGGTCAATCAGCCCCAGCATTTT.

The J gene is TRBJ1-1, the V gene TRBV19, with 11 bases identical to TRBD1. This CDR3 comprises 15 residues. The germline CDR1 and CDR2 sequences are LNHDA and SQIVND (reference sequence). J was trimmed by 6 bases and V by 5 bases; bases with no gene match: 8. The DNA for the CDR3 is TGTGCCAGTAGTCCATTCCGGGACAGGGGGGCTGAAGCTTTCTTT. Its translation is CASSPFRDRGAEAFF.

The table lists this clonotype with many counts. This rearrangement joins TRBV25-1 to TRBJ1-3; D is ambiguous. With 1 base removed from V and 0 bases from J, the gap between germline ends came to 13 bases. Germline V gene sequence: CDR1 MGHDK, CDR2 SYGVNS. There are 17 residues in the CDR3. CDR3 nucleotides: TGTGCCAGCAGTGAATTTTCGCCCAGAACCTCTGGAAACACCATATATTTT. Translation gives CASSEFSPRTSGNTIYF.

Concerning this clonotype: This sequence may be a read error, since a much larger clone differs from it by one base. V gene TRBV15 combines with J gene TRBJ1-1; 7 positions match TRBD1. Looked up from germline, CDR1 is LNHNV and CDR2 is YYDKDF (reference sequence). Unmatched junction bases numbered 10, after V lost 5 bases and J lost 1 base. The CDR3 is 16 amino acids. The CDR3 sequence is CATSGNTGAPNTEAFF. The DNA for the CDR3 is TGTGCCACCAGCGGAAATACAGGGGCCCCGAACACTGAAGCTTTCTTT.

V gene TRBV29-1 combines with J gene TRBJ1-1, with D possibly TRBD1 on 6 matching bases. The CDR3 runs 12 residues. Germline V gives CDR1 SQVTM, CDR2 ANQGSEA. CDR3 coding DNA: TGCAGACTGACAGGAGGGGACACTGAAGCTTTCTTT. Its translation is CRLTGGDTEAFF.

The chain carries TRBV20-1 and TRBJ2-7, with 9 bases that match TRBD1. Germline-derived CDR1 and CDR2 are DFQATT and SNEGSKA (reference sequence). J was trimmed by 5 bases and V by 0 bases; bases with no gene match: 5. The CDR3 has 14 residues. In DNA, the CDR3 is TGCAGTGCTAGAGACTACAGGGGGCGCCACGAGCAGTACTTC. As protein: CSARDYRGRHEQYF.

The table lists this clonotype with a few counts. The J gene is TRBJ2-7, the V gene TRBV19, with D maybe TRBD2 (6 bases). This CDR3 spans 13 amino acids. CDR1 and CDR2 (germline): LNHDA, SQIVND (reference sequence). V shed 4 bases and J shed 6 bases, with 13 bases lying between them. CDR3 sequence: CASSSRLVAEQYF. DNA for the CDR3: TGTGCCAGTAGTAGTCGACTAGTCGCCGAGCAGTACTTC.

This clonotype was counted between two and nine times. This sequence joins TRBV10-3 and TRBJ1-2; 10 nucleotides align to TRBD1. Germline V gene sequence: CDR1 ENHRY, CDR2 SYGVKD. The CDR3 length is 15 residues. The V segment lost 10 bases and the J segment 4 bases; nucleotides outside the gene matches: 12. DNA of the CDR3: TGTGCCAGCAGACAACGACAGGGGGCGATCTATGGCTACACCTTC. Its translation: CASRQRQGAIYGYTF.

This clonotype came up many times. This chain links TRBV13 with TRBJ1-1; D gene unclear. Germline V gives CDR1 PRHDT, CDR2 FYEKMQ (reference sequence). The CDR3 spans 14 residues. V gave up 3 bases and J gave up 6 bases, with 14 bases separating them. CDR3 in amino acids: CASSFGRPTAEAFF. CDR3 coding DNA: TGTGCCAGCAGCTTCGGCAGACCGACGGCTGAAGCTTTCTTT.